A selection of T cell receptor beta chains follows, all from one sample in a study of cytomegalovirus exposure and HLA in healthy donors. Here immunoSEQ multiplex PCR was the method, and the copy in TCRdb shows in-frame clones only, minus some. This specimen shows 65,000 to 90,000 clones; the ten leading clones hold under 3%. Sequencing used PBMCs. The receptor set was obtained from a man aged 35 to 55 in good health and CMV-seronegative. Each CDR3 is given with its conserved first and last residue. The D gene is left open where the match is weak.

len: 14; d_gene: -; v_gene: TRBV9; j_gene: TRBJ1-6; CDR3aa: CASSVGQTNSPLHF; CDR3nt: TGTGCCAGCAGCGTAGGACAGACTAATTCACCCCTCCACTTT
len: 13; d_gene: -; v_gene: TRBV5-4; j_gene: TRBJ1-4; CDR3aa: CASSLAGIEKLFF; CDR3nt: TGTGCCAGCAGCTTGGCGGGGATAGAAAAACTGTTTTTT
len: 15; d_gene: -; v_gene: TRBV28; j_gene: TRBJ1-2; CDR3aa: CASSLTGLANYGYTF; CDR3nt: TGTGCCAGCAGCCTGACAGGACTCGCTAACTATGGCTACACCTTC
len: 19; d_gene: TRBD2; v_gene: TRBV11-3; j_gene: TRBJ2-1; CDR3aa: CASSSRWGSGGAKGNEQFF; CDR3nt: TGTGCCAGCAGCTCACGATGGGGTAGCGGGGGGGCGAAGGGCAATGAGCAGTTCTTC
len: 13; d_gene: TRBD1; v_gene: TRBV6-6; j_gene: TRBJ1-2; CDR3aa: CASSPDRDYGYTF; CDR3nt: TGTGCCAGCAGTCCCGACAGGGACTATGGCTACACCTTC
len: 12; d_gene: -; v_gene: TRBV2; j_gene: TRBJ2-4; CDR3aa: CASGGRLNIQYF; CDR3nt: TGTGCCAGCGGGGGGAGGTTAAACATTCAGTACTTC
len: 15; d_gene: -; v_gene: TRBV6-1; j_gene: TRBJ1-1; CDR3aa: CASSRKTVSDTEAFF; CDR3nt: TGTGCCAGCAGCAGAAAGACAGTCTCTGACACTGAAGCTTTCTTT
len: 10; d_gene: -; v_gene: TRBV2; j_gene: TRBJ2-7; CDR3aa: CASSGYEQYF; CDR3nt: TGTGCCAGCAGTGGCTACGAGCAGTACTTC
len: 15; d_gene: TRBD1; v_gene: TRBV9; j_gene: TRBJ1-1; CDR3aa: CASSVVGQGNTEAFF; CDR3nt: TGTGCCAGCAGCGTAGTGGGACAGGGGAACACTGAAGCTTTCTTT
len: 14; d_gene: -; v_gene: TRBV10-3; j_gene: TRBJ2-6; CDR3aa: CAISGSSGANVLTF; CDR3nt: TGTGCCATCAGTGGGAGTTCTGGGGCCAACGTCCTGACTTTC
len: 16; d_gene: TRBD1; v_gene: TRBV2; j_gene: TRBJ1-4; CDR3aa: CASSVETGRTSGKLFF; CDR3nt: TGTGCCAGCAGCGTAGAGACAGGGAGGACTTCGGGAAAACTGTTTTTT
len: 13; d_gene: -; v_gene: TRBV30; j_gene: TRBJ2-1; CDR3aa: CAWRNSGRNEQFF; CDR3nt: TGTGCCTGGAGGAACAGTGGTCGCAATGAGCAGTTCTTC
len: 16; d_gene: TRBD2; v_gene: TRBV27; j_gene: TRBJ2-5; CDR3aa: CASSLGTSGPQETQYF; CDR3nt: TGTGCCAGCAGTCTAGGGACTAGCGGGCCTCAAGAGACCCAGTACTTC
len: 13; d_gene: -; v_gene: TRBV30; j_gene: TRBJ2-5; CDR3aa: CAWSEHPTGTQYF; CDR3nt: TGTGCCTGGAGTGAACACCCGACGGGGACCCAGTACTTC
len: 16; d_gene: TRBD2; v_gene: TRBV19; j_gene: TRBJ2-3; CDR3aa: CASTDLTSGGTDTQYF; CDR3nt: TGTGCCAGTACCGACTTGACTAGCGGGGGTACAGATACGCAGTATTTT
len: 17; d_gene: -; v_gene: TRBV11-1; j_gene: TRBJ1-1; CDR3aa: CASSLDTRGLGYTEAFF; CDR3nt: TGTGCCAGCAGCTTAGACACCCGAGGGCTCGGGTACACTGAAGCTTTCTTT
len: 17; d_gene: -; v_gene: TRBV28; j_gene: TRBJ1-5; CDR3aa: CASRGVGRQTIIQPQHF; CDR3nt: TGTGCCAGCAGAGGGGTGGGTAGACAGACGATCATTCAGCCCCAGCATTTT